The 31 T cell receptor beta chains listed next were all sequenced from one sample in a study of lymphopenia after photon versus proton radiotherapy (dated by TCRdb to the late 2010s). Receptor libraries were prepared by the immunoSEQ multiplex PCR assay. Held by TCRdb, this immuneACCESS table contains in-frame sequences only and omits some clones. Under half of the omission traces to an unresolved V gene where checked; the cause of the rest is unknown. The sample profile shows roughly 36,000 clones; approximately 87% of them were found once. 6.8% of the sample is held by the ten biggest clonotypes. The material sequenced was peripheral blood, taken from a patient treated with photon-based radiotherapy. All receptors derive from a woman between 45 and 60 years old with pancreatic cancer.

The CDR3 DNA reads as TGCAGCGTTGCAGGGGGACAGGGTGATCTAGGCGAGCAGTACTTC. As protein: CSVAGGQGDLGEQYF. The chain employs TRBV29-1 and TRBJ2-7; TRBD1 agrees at 9 bases. Germline V lookup: CDR1 SQVTM, CDR2 ANQGSEA. The CDR3 spans 15 residues. V shed 4 bases and J 6 bases; nucleotides not matched to a gene: 13.

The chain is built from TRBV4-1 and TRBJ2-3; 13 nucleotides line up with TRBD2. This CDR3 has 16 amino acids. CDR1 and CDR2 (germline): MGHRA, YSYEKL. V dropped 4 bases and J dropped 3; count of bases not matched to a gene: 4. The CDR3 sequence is CASSPRTSGSTDTQYF. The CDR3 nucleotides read TGCGCCAGCAGCCCCCGGACTAGCGGGAGTACAGATACGCAGTATTTT.

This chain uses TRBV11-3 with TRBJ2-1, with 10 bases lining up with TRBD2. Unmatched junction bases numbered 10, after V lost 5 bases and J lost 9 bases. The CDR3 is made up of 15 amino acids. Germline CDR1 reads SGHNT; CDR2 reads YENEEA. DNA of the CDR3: TGTGCCAGCAGCCCAGCGGGAGGGACTCAGGGTGAGCAGTTCTTC. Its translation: CASSPAGGTQGEQFF.

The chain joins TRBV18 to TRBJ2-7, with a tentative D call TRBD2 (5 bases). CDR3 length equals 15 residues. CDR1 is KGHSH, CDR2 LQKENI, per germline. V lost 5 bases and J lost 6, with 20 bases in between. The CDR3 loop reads CASSISELVLVEQYF. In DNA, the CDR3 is TGTGCCAGCTCAATTAGCGAACTCGTTTTAGTCGAGCAGTACTTC.

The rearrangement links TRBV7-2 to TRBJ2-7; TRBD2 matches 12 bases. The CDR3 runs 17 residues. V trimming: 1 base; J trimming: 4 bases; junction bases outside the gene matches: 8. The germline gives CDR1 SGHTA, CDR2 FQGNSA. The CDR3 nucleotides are TGTGCCAGCAGCTTAGGGCTAGCGGGAGGGGCGGCTTACGAGCAGTACTTC. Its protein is CASSLGLAGGAAYEQYF.

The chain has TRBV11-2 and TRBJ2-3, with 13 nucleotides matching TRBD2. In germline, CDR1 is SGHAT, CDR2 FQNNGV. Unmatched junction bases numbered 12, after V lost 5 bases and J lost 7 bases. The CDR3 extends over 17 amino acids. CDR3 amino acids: CASSKNPGTSGENTQYF. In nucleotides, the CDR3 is TGTGCCAGCAGCAAAAACCCCGGGACTAGCGGGGAGAATACGCAGTATTTT.

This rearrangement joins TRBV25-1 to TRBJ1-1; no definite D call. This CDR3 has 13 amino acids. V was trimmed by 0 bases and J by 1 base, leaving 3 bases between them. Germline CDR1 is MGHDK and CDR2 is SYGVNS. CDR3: CASSEYKNTEAFF. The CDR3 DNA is TGTGCCAGCAGTGAATATAAGAACACTGAAGCTTTCTTT.

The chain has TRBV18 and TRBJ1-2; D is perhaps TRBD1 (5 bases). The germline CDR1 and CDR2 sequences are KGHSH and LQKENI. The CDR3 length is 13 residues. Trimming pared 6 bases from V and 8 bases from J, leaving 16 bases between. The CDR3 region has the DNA TGTGCCAGCTCGGCCGATGGGACGAAGGGCTACACCTTC. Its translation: CASSADGTKGYTF.

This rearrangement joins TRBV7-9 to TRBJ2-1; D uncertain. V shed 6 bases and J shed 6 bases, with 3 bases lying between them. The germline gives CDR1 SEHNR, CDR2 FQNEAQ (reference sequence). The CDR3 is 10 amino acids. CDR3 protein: CASRGNEQFF. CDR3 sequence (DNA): TGTGCCAGCAGGGGCAATGAGCAGTTCTTC.

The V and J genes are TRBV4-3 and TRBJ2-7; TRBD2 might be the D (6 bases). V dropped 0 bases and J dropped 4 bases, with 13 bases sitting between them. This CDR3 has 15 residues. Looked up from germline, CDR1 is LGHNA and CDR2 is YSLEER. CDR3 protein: CASSQDGRGRYEQYF. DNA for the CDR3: TGCGCCAGCAGCCAAGATGGGCGGGGCCGGTACGAGCAGTACTTC.

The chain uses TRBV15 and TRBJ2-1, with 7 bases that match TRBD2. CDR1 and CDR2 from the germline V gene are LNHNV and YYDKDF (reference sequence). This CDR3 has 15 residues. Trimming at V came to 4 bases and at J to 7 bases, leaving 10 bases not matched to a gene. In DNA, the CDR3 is TGTGCCACCAGCAAGAGTGGGCGGGAGTGGAATGAGCAGTTCTTC. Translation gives CATSKSGREWNEQFF.

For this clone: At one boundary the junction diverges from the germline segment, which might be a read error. CDR3 amino acids: CASSEQSRGAF. The CDR3 DNA follows: TGTGCCAGCAGCGAGCAGTCGAGAGGGGCTTTC. V and J are TRBV7-9 and TRBJ2-6; either TRBD1 or TRBD2 may supply D (5 bases each). The length of the CDR3 is 11 residues. The germline CDR1 and CDR2 sequences are SEHNR and FQNEAQ (reference sequence).

CDR3 protein: CASSSGLAGDTQYF. The CDR3 DNA reads TGTGCCAGCAGCTCGGGACTAGCGGGAGATACGCAGTATTTT. The chain is built from TRBV7-2 and TRBJ2-3; TRBD2 aligns across 12 bases. J gave up 5 bases and V 4 bases, and 1 base lay outside the gene matches. CDR3 length: 14 amino acids. Germline values: CDR1 SGHTA, CDR2 FQGNSA.

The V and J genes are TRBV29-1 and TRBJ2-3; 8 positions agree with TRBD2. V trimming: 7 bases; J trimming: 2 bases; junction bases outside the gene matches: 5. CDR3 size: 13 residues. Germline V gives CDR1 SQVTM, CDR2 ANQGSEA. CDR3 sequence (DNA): TGCAGCGCTGAGCGGGGGTACACAGATACGCAGTATTTT. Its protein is CSAERGYTDTQYF.

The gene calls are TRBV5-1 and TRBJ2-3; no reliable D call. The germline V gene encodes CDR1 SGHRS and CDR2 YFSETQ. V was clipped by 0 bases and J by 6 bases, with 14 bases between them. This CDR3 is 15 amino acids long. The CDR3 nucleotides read TGCGCCAGCAGCTTGGCCCCGCTGCTTCAGGATACGCAGTATTTT. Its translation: CASSLAPLLQDTQYF.

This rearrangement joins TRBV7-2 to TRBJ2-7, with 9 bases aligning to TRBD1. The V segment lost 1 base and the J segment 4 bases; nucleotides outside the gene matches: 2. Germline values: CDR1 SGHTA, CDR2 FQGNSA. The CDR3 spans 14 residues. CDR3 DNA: TGTGCCAGCAGCTTAGGGGACAGGGTTTACGAGCAGTACTTC. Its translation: CASSLGDRVYEQYF.

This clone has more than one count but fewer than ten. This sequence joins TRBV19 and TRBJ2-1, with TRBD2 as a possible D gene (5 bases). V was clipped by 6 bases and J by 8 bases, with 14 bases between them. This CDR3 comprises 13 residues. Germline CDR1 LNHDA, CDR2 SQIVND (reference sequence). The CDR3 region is CASSRTRGDEQFF. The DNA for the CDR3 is TGTGCCAGTAGCAGGACTCGCGGCGATGAGCAGTTCTTC. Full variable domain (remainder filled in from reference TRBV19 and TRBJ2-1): DGGITQSPKYLFRKEGQNVTLSCEQNLNHDAMYWYRQDPGQGLRLIYYSQIVNDFQKGDIAEGYSVSREKKESFPLTVTSAQKNPTAFYLCASSRTRGDEQFFGPGTRLTVL.

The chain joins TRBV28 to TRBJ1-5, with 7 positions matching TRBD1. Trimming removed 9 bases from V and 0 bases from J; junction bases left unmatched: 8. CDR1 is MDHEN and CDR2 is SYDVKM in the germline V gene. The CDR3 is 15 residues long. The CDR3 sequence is CASQGTEYSNQPQHF. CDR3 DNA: TGTGCCAGTCAGGGGACAGAATATAGCAATCAGCCCCAGCATTTT.

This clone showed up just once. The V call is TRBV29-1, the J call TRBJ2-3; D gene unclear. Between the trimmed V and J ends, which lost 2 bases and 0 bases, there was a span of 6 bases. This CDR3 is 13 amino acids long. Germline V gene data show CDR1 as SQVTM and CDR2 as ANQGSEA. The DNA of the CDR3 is TGCAGCGTTGAAACAGCTAGCACAGATACGCAGTATTTT. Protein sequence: CSVETASTDTQYF.

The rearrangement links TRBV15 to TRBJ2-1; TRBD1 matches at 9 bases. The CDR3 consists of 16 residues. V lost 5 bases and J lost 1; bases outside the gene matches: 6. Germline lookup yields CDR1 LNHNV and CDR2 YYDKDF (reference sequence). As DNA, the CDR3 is TGTGCCACCAGCCCATCGACAGGGGGGTCCTACAATGAGCAGTTCTTC. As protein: CATSPSTGGSYNEQFF.

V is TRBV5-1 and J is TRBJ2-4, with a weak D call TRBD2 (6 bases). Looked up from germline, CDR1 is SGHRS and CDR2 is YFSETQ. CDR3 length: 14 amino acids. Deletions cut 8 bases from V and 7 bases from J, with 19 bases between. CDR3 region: CASSRDSGGNIQYF. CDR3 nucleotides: TGCGCCAGTTCACGGGACTCCGGAGGTAACATTCAGTACTTC. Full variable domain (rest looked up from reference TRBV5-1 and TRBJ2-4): KAGVTQTPRYLIKTRGQQVTLSCSPISGHRSVSWYQQTPGQGLQFLFEYFSETQRNKGNFPGRFSGRQFSNSRSEMNVSTLELGDSALYLCASSRDSGGNIQYFGAGTRLSVL.

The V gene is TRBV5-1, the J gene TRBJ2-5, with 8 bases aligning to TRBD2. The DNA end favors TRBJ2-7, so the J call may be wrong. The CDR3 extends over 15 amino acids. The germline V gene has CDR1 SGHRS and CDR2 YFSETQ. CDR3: CASSSSGTSTYEQYF. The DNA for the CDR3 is TGCGCCAGCAGCTCGTCCGGGACTAGTACGTACGAGCAGTACTTC.

The CDR3 here is CATSRDLIGGYTF. The CDR3, as DNA: TGTGCCACCAGCAGAGATTTGATTGGCGGCTACACCTTC. J is TRBJ1-2 and V is TRBV15; no clear D. Germline V lookup: CDR1 LNHNV, CDR2 YYDKDF (reference sequence). The length of the CDR3 is 13 residues. Trimming removed 0 bases at V and 8 bases at J, with 10 bases between.

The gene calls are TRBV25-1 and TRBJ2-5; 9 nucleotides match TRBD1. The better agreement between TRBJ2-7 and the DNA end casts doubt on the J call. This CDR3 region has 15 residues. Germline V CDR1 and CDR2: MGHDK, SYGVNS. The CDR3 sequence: CASSNSRQGGYEQYF. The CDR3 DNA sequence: TGTGCCAGCAGTAACTCAAGACAGGGGGGCTACGAGCAGTACTTC.

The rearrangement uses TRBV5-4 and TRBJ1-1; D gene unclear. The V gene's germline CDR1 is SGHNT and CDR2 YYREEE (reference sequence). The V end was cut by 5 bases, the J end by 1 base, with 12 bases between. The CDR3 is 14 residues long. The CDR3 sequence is CASSLRDGNTEAFF. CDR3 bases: TGTGCCAGCAGTTTACGTGATGGGAACACTGAAGCTTTCTTT.

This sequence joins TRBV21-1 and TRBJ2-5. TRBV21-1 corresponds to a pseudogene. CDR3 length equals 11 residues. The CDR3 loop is CASSKGGVQYF. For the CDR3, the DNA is TGTGCCAGCAGCAAAGGGGGTGTCCAGTACTTC.

CDR3 in DNA: TGTGCCAGCAGTGAATTCTTGGGGAATGAGGAGCAGTACTTC. Amino acid sequence: CASSEFLGNEEQYF. The chain has TRBV25-1 and TRBJ2-7, with D unresolved. The germline V gene has CDR1 MGHDK and CDR2 SYGVNS. With 1 base removed from V and 7 bases from J, the gap between germline ends came to 14 bases. This CDR3 has 14 amino acids.

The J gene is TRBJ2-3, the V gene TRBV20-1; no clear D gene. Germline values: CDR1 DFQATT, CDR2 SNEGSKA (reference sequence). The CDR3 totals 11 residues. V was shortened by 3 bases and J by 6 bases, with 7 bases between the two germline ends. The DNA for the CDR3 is TGCAGTGCTAGGGCAGACGATACGCAGTATTTT. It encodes CSARADDTQYF.

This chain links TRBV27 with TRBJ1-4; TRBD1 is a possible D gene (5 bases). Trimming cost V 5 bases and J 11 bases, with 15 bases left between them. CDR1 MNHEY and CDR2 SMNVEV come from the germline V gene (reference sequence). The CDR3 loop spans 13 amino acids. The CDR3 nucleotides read TGTGCCAGCAGTGCGGACATCTTCGGGAAACTGTTTTTT. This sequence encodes CASSADIFGKLFF.

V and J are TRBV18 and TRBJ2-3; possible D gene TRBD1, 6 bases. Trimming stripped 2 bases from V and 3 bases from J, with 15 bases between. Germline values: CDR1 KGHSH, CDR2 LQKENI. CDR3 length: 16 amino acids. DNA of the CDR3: TGTGCCAGCTCACCAAGACAGGCGTATGGAACAGATACGCAGTATTTT. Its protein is CASSPRQAYGTDTQYF.

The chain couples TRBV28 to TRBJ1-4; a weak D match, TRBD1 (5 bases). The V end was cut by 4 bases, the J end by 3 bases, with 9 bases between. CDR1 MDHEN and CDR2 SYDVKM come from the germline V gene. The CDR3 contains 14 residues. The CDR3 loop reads CASSSRVANEKLFF. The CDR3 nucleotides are TGTGCCAGCAGTTCCAGGGTTGCTAATGAAAAACTGTTTTTT.